The 13 T cell receptor beta chains below were found in one sample sequenced in a study of blood T cells in healthy people across ages. Primed by a sample-barcoded 5' primer and a J-beta primer mix, a second PCR proceeded for 7 to 11 cycles. MiXCR, run by TCRdb on the 5' RACE reads, gives a single entry per CDR3 protein. Of approximately 350,000 distinct CDR3 sequences in the sample, approximately 51% are singletons; the top ten hold under 65%. Sequenced material: blood. The receptor source for this set is a man in his sixties in good health.

The rearrangement uses TRBV10-2 and TRBJ2-7; 13 positions agree with TRBD2. Germline V CDR1 and CDR2: WSHSY, SAAADI. The V gene end was trimmed by 8 bases and the J gene end by 2 bases; junction bases not matched to a gene: 3. CDR3 length: 14 residues. CDR3 nucleotide sequence: TGCGCCAGCGGACTAGCGGGGGCACCCTACGAGCAGTACTTC. The encoded protein is CASGLAGAPYEQYF.

With respect to this clonotype: The junction departs from the called germline gene at one end, perhaps through a read error. The chain links TRBV20-1 to TRBJ2-3; 8 bases match TRBD1. The CDR3 loop spans 15 amino acids. Germline assignment: CDR1 DFQATT and CDR2 SNEGSKA (reference sequence). The CDR3, as DNA: TGCAGTGCTAGGCTGGGACAGGTTCTTGGAGATGCGCAGTATTTT. As protein: CSARLGQVLGDAQYF.

Many counts were recorded for this clonotype. This rearrangement joins TRBV20-1 to TRBJ1-1, with D perhaps matching TRBD1 (5 bases). This CDR3 is 13 amino acids long. The V end lost 5 bases, the J end lost 5 bases, and 15 bases lay between the germline ends. Germline-derived CDR1 and CDR2 are DFQATT and SNEGSKA (reference sequence). CDR3 sequence reads: CSAPLGGRTEAFF. The CDR3 bases are TGCAGTGCTCCCTTGGGGGGGAGGACTGAAGCTTTCTTT.

Of note for this clonotype: The junction shows a germline mismatch at one end, possibly a read error. The V gene is TRBV7-9, the J gene TRBJ1-2; D is ambiguous. The germline V gene encodes CDR1 SEHNR and CDR2 FQNEAQ (reference sequence). The CDR3 spans 15 residues. CDR3 in amino acids: CASSLDGSPGYGHTF. In DNA form, the CDR3 reads TGTGCCAGCAGCTTAGATGGCAGCCCTGGGTATGGCCACACCTTC. The full variable domain, rest sourced from reference TRBV7-9 and TRBJ1-2, is DTGVSQNPRHKITKRGQNVTFRCDPISEHNRLYWYRQTLGQGPEFLTYFQNEAQLEKSRLLSDRFSAERPKGSFSTLEIQRTEQGDSAMYLCASSLDGSPGYGHTFGSGTRLTVV.

This chain connects TRBV5-1 to TRBJ2-5; tentative D call: TRBD2 (5 bases). The tail of the sequence fits TRBJ2-7 better, so the J call may be wrong. The CDR3 spans 15 residues. Looked up from germline, CDR1 is SGHRS and CDR2 is YFSETQ. The CDR3 coding sequence is TGCGCCAGCAGCTTGGAAGATACGGGAAACTACGAGCAGTACTTC. Translated, it gives CASSLEDTGNYEQYF.

This clonotype was detected a few times. V and J are TRBV20-1 and TRBJ2-5, with 8 bases aligning to TRBD2. Losses at the gene ends were 1 base for V and 4 bases for J; bases not matched to a gene: 2. This CDR3 is 13 amino acids long. Germline lookup yields CDR1 DFQATT and CDR2 SNEGSKA (reference sequence). CDR3 amino acids: CSARGLAGETQYF. The CDR3 coding sequence is TGCAGTGCTAGAGGCCTAGCGGGAGAGACCCAGTACTTC.

This clonotype occurred a few times. This chain connects TRBV6-5 to TRBJ1-1, with D unclear. This CDR3 comprises 14 residues. CDR1 is MNHEY and CDR2 is SVGAGI in the germline V gene. Trimming took 6 bases from V and 1 from J, leaving 12 bases between them. The CDR3 region is CASRARHSNTEAFF. As DNA, the CDR3 is TGTGCCAGCAGGGCCAGGCATTCGAACACTGAAGCTTTCTTT.

The J gene is TRBJ2-5, the V gene TRBV7-2, with 7 positions matching TRBD1. The V gene end was trimmed by 5 bases and the J gene end by 3 bases; junction bases not matched to a gene: 6. CDR3 length: 14 amino acids. Germline V gene sequence: CDR1 SGHTA, CDR2 FQGNSA. The CDR3 is CASSPLGQKETQYF. DNA of the CDR3: TGTGCCAGCAGCCCCCTGGGACAGAAAGAGACCCAGTACTTC.

V gene TRBV27 combines with J gene TRBJ1-5, with D unresolved. Germline V gives CDR1 MNHEY, CDR2 SMNVEV (reference sequence). This CDR3 has 15 residues. The ends were cut back, 8 bases at V and 4 bases at J, with 18 bases in the middle. Here the CDR3 DNA reads TGTGCCAGCTCCCTCGATCCCGGCGGAAATCAGCCCCAGCATTTT. Amino acid sequence: CASSLDPGGNQPQHF.

This chain links TRBV6-1 with TRBJ2-3, with D possibly being TRBD2 (6 bases). Germline CDR1 reads MNHNS; CDR2 reads SASEGT. The CDR3 sequence is 15 residues long. Trimming shortened V by 6 bases and J by 2 bases, and 15 bases separated the two germline ends. The CDR3 DNA sequence: TGTGCCAGCAGCGGCTTGACTAGTTACACAGATACGCAGTATTTT. Residues: CASSGLTSYTDTQYF.

The rearrangement joins TRBV3-1 to TRBJ2-3; 9 bases match TRBD1. The germline V gene encodes CDR1 LGHDT and CDR2 YNNKEL (reference sequence). CDR3 size: 18 residues. The V segment lost 3 bases and the J segment 1 base; nucleotides outside the gene matches: 11. CDR3 loop: CASSQSGTGMSGTDTQYF. The DNA of the CDR3 is TGTGCCAGCAGCCAGTCCGGGACAGGGATGAGTGGCACAGATACGCAGTATTTT.

V and J are TRBV9 and TRBJ2-1; D unresolved. Trimming took 0 bases from V and 5 from J, leaving 9 bases between them. Looked up from germline, CDR1 is SGDLS and CDR2 is YYNGEE. The CDR3 consists of 14 residues. CDR3 loop: CASSVEAANNEQFF. For the CDR3, the DNA is TGTGCCAGCAGCGTAGAGGCAGCGAACAATGAGCAGTTCTTC.

The chain has TRBV20-1 and TRBJ2-3; tentatively, D is TRBD1 or TRBD2 (6 bases each). This CDR3 has 14 residues. Trimming took 6 bases from V and 0 from J, leaving 13 bases between them. CDR1 is DFQATT, CDR2 SNEGSKA, per germline (reference sequence). CDR3 sequence reads: CSARRGASTDTQYF. CDR3 DNA: TGCAGTGCCCGAAGGGGGGCTAGCACAGATACGCAGTATTTT.